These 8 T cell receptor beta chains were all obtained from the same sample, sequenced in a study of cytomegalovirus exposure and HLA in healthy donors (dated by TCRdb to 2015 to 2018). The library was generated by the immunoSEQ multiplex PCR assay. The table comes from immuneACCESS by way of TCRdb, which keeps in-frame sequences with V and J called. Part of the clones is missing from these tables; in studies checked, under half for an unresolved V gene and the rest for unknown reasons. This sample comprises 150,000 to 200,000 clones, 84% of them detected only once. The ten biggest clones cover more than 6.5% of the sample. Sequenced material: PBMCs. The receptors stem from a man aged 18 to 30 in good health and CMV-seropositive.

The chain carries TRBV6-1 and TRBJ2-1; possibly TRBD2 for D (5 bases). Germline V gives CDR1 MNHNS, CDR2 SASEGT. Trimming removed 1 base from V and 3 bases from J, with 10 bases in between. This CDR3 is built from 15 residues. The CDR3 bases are TGTGCCAGCAGTGAAGTTGACGGGGTCTACAATGAGCAGTTCTTC. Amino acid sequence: CASSEVDGVYNEQFF.

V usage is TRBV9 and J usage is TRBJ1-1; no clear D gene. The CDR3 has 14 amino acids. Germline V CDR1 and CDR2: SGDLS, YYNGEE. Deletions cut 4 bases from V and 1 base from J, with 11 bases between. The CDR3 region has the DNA TGTGCCAGCAGCCCCACACCCTGGAACACTGAAGCTTTCTTT. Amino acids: CASSPTPWNTEAFF.

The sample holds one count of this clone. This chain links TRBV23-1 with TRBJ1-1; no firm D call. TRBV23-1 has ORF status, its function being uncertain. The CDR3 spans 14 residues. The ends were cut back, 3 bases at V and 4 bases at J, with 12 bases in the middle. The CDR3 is CASSHRAEGTEAFF. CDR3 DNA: TGCGCCAGCAGTCATCGGGCCGAGGGCACTGAAGCTTTCTTT.

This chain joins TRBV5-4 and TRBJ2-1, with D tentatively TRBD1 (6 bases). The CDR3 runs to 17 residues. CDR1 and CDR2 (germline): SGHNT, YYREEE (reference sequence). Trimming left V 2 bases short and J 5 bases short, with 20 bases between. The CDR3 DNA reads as TGTGCCAGCAGCTTTCGGCCAGGGGAGAATCGGCACAATGAGCAGTTCTTC. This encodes CASSFRPGENRHNEQFF.

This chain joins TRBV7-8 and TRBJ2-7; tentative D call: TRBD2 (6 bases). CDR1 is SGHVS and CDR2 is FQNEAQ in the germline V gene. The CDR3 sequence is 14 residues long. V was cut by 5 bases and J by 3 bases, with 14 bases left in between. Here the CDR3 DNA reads TGTGCCAGCAGCATCGGGATTAGCGGCTACGAGCAGTACTTC. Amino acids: CASSIGISGYEQYF. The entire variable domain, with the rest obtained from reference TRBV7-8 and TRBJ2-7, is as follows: GAGVSQSPRYKVAKRGQDVALRCDPISGHVSLFWYQQALGQGPEFLTYFQNEAQLDKSGLPSDRFFAERPEGSVSTLKIQRTQQEDSAVYLCASSIGISGYEQYFGPGTRLTVT.

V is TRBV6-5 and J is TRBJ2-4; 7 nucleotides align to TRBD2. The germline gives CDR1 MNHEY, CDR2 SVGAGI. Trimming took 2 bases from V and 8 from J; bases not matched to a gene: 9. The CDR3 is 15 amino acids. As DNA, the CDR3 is TGTGCCAGCAGTTACGGGGGGAGGGCGCCGGACATTCAGTACTTC. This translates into CASSYGGRAPDIQYF.

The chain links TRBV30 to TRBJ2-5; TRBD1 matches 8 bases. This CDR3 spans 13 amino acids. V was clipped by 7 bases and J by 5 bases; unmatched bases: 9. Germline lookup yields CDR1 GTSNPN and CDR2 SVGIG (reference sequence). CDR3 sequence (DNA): TGTGCCTTCCCGGCAGGGGGCGGGGAGACCCAGTACTTC. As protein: CAFPAGGGETQYF.

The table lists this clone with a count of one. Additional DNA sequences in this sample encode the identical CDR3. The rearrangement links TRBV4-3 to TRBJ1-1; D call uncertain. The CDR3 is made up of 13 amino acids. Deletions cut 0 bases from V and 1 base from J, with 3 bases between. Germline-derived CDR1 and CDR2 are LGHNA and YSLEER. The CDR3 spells CASSQDRNTEAFF. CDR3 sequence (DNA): TGCGCCAGCAGCCAAGATCGGAACACTGAAGCTTTCTTT.